This T cell receptor beta chain appears in the sequencing data of a study of cytomegalovirus exposure and HLA in healthy donors. The CDR3 is 13 amino acids. CDR1 and CDR2 (germline): SGDLS, YYNGEE. V was trimmed by 0 bases and J by 5 bases, leaving 8 bases between them. Notes on this clone: What it binds is unknown.

The PCR used 60 Vbeta and 13 Jbeta primers. Assay used: immunoSEQ multiplex PCR; TCRdb lists only in-frame clones, some missing. In the table there are 90,000 to 100,000 clones, about three fifths of which are singletons. Broader study findings: It was 164 TCR beta chains that were listed as cytomegalovirus-associated. Accurate predictions that matched the HLA-A and HLA-B alleles of most subjects were reportedly made from TCR beta sequences.

This clonotype was sampled from a man aged 25 to 40 in good health and CMV-seronegative. The chain combines TRBV9 with TRBJ1-2; TRBD1 might be the D (5 bases). Sequencing was done on a sample of PBMCs. CDR3 DNA: TGTGCCAGCAGCGTAGGGGGCCTTTATGGCTACACCTTC. Amino acids: CASSVGGLYGYTF. The full variable domain, completed using reference TRBV9 and TRBJ1-2, is DSGVTQTPKHLITATGQRVTLRCSPRSGDLSVYWYQQSLDQGLQFLIQYYNGEERAKGNILERFSAQQFPDLHSELNLSSLELGDSALYFCASSVGGLYGYTFGSGTRLTVV.